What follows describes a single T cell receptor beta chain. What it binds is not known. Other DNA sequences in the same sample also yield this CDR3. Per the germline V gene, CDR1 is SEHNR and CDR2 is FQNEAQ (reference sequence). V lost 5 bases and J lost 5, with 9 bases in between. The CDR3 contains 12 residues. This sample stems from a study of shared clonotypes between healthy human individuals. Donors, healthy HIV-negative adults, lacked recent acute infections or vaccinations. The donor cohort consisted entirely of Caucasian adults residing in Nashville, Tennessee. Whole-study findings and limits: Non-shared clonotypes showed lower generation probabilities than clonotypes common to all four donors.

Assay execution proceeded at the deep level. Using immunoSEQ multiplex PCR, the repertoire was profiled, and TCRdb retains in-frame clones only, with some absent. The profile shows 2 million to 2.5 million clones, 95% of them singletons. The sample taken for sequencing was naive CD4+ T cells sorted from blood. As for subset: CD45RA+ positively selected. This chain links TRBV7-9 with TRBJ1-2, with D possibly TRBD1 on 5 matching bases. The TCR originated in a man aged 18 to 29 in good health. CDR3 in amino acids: CASSVDSYGYTF. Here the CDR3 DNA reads TGTGCCAGCAGCGTCGACAGTTATGGCTACACCTTC. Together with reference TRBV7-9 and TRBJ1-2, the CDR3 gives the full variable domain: DTGVSQNPRHKITKRGQNVTFRCDPISEHNRLYWYRQTLGQGPEFLTYFQNEAQLEKSRLLSDRFSAERPKGSFSTLEIQRTEQGDSAMYLCASSVDSYGYTFGSGTRLTVV.